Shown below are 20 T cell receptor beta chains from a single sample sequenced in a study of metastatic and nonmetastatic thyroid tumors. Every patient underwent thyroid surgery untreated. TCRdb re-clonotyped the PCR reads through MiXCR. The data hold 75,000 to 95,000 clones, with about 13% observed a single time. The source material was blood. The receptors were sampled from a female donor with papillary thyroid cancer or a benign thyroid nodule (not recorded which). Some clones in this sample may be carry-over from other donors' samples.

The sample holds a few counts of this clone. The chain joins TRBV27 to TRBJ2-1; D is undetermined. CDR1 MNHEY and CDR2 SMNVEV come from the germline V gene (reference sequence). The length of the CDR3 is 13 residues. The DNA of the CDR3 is TGTCCCGCTGGGGTGGAGTTGGGTTATGAGCAGTTCTTC. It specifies CPAGVELGYEQFF.

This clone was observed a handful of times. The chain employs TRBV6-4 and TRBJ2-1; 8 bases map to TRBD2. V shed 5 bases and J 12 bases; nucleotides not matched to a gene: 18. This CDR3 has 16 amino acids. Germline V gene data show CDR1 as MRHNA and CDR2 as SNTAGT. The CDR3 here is CASSSPTGGGTGAQFF. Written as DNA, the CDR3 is TGTGCCAGCAGTTCCCCCACTGGCGGGGGGACCGGGGCGCAGTTCTTC.

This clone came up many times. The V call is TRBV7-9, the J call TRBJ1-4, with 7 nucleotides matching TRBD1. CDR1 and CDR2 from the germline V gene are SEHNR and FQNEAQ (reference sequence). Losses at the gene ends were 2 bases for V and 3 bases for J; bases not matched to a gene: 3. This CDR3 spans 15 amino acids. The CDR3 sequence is CASSLKTGSNEKLFF. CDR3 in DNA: TGTGCCAGCAGCTTAAAGACAGGGTCTAATGAAAAACTGTTTTTT.

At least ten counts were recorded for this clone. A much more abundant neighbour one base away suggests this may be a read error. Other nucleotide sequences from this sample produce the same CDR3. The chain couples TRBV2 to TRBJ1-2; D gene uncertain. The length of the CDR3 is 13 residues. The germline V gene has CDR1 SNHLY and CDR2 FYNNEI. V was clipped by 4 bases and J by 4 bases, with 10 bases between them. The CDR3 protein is CASSGDAGYGYTF. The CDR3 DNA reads TGTGCCAGCAGTGGAGACGCAGGCTATGGCTACACCTTC.

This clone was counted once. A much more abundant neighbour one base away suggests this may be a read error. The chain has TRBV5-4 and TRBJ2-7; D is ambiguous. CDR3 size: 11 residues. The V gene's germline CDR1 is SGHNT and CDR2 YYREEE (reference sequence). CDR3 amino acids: CDSSLNGEQYF. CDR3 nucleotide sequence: TGTGACAGCAGCTTAAATGGCGAGCAGTACTTC. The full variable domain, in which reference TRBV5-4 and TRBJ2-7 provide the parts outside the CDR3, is ETGVTQSPTHLIKTRGQQVTLRCSSQSGHNTVSWYQQALGQGPQFIFQYYREEENGRGNFPPRFSGLQFPNYSSELNVNALELDDSALYLCDSSLNGEQYFGPGTRLTVT.

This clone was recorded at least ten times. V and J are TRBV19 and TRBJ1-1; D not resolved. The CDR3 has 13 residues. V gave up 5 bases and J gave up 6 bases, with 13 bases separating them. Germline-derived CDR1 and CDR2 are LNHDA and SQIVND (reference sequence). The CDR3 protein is CASSPVTVSEAFF. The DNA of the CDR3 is TGTGCCAGTAGTCCTGTCACGGTTTCTGAAGCTTTCTTT.

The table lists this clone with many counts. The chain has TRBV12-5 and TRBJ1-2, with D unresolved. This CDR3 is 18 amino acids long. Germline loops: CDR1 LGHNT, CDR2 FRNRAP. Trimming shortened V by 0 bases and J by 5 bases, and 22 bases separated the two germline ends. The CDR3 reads CASGLVRVVTKATYGYTF. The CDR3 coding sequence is TGTGCTAGTGGTTTGGTACGGGTGGTGACAAAGGCCACGTATGGCTACACCTTC.

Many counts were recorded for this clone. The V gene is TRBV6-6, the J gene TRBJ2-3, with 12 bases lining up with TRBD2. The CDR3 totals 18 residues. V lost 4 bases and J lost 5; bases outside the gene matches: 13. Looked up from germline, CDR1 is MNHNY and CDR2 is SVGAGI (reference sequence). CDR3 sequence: CASSSLAGGPYGEDTQYF. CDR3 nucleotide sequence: TGTGCCAGCAGTTCGCTAGCGGGAGGGCCTTACGGGGAAGATACGCAGTATTTT.

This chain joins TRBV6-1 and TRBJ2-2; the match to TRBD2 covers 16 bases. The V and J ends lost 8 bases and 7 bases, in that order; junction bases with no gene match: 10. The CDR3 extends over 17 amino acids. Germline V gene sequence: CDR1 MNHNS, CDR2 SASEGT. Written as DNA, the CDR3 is TGTGCCAGCCCCCCCGGGACTAGCGGGAGGGCCGGCGGGGAGCTGTTTTTT. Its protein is CASPPGTSGRAGGELFF.

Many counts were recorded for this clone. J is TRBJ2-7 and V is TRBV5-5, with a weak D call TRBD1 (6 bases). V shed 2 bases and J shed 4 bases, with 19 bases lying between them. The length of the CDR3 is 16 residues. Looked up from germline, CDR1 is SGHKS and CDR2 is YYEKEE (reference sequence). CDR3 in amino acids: CASSFSGTDSQYEQYF. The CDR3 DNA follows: TGTGCCAGCAGCTTTTCCGGAACGGACAGCCAGTACGAGCAGTACTTC.

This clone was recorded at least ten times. CDR3 amino acids: CASSQGRASGITDTQYF. Here the CDR3 DNA reads TGCGCCAGCAGCCAAGGTCGGGCTAGCGGTATCACAGATACGCAGTATTTT. The chain joins TRBV4-3 to TRBJ2-3; 7 bases fit TRBD2. The trim removed 1 base at V and 2 bases at J, leaving 9 bases unmatched. This CDR3 is built from 17 residues. Germline CDR1 reads LGHNA; CDR2 reads YSLEER.

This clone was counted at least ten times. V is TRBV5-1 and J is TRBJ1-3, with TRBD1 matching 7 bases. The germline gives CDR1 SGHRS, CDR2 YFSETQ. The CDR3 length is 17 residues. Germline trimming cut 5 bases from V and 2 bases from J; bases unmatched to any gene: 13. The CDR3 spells CASRQVDRVGPGNTIYF. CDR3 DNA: TGCGCCAGCAGGCAAGTCGACAGGGTCGGGCCTGGAAACACCATATATTTT.

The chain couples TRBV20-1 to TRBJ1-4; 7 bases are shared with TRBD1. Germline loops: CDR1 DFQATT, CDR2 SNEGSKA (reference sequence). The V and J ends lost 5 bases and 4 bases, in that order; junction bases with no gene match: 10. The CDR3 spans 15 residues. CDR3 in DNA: TGCAGTGCTTTTCCCTTCCGGGACAGTAATGAAAAACTGTTTTTT. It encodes CSAFPFRDSNEKLFF.

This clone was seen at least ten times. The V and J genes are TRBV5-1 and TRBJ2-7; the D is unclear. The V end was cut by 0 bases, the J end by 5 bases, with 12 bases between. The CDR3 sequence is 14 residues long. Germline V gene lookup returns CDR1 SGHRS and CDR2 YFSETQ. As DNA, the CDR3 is TGCGCCAGCAGCTTGGGGGCAGCTCAGAACGAGCAGTACTTC. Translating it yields CASSLGAAQNEQYF.

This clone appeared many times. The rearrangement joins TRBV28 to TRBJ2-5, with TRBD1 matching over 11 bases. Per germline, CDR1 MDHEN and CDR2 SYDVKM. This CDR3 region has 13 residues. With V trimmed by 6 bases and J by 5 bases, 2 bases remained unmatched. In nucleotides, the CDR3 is TGTGCCAGCAGGGACAGGGGGCCGGAGACCCAGTACTTC. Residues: CASRDRGPETQYF.

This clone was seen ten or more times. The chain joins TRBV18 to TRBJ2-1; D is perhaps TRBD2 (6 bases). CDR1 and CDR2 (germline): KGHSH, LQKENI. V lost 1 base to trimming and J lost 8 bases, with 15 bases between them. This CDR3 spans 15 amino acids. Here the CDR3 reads CASSPQGRTGDEQFF. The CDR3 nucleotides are TGTGCCAGCTCACCACAGGGAAGGACGGGAGATGAGCAGTTCTTC. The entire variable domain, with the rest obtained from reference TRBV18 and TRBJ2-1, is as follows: NAGVMQNPRHLVRRRGQEARLRCSPMKGHSHVYWYRQLPEEGLKFMVYLQKENIIDESGMPKERFSAEFPKEGPSILRIQQVVRGDSAAYFCASSPQGRTGDEQFFGPGTRLTVL.

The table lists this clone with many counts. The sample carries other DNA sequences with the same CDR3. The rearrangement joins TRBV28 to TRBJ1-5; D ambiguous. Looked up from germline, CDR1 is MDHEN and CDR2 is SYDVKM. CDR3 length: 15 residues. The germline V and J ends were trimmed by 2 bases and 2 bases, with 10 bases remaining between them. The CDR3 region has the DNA TGTGCCAGCAGTTTAAGAGGGCTTGGCAATCAGCCCCAGCATTTT. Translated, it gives CASSLRGLGNQPQHF.

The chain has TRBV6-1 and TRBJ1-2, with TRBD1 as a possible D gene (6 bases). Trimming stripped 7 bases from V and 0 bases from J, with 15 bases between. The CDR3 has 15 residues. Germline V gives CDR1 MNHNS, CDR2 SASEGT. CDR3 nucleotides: TGTGCCAGCACCTGGACAGAAGCAGCTAACTATGGCTACACCTTC. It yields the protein CASTWTEAANYGYTF.

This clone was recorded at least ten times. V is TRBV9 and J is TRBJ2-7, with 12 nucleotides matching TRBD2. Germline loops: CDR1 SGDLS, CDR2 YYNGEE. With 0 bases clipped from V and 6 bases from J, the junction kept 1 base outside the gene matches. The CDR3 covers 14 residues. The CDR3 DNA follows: TGTGCCAGCAGCGTAGGACTAGCGGGAGTCGAGCAGTACTTC. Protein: CASSVGLAGVEQYF. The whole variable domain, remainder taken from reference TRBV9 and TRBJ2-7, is DSGVTQTPKHLITATGQRVTLRCSPRSGDLSVYWYQQSLDQGLQFLIQYYNGEERAKGNILERFSAQQFPDLHSELNLSSLELGDSALYFCASSVGLAGVEQYFGPGTRLTVT.

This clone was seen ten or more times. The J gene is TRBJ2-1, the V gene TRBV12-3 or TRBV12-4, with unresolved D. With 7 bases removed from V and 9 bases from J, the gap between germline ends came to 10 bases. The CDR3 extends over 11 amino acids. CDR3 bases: TGTGCCAGCATTCTCAGGAGTGAGCAGTTCTTC. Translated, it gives CASILRSEQFF.